These 19 T cell receptor beta chains originate from one sample sequenced in a study of blood T cell repertoires in COVID-19. TCRdb's copy holds only in-frame clones and misses some; the assay was immunoSEQ multiplex PCR. In the table there are approximately 210,000 clones, under 95% of which are singletons. Sequencing used peripheral blood. These receptor sequences come from a young man with acute or convalescent COVID-19.

V and J are TRBV7-9 and TRBJ2-3; 11 nucleotides align to TRBD2. Germline CDR1 and CDR2: SEHNR and FQNEAQ (reference sequence). There are 16 residues in the CDR3. J lost 5 bases, V lost 4 bases, and 8 bases had no gene match. The CDR3 nucleotides are TGTGCCAGCAGCTCCCGTTTAGCGGGAGGGAAAGATACGCAGTATTTT. Residues: CASSSRLAGGKDTQYF.

The chain has TRBV11-1 and TRBJ1-6; maybe TRBD1 (6 bases). The V gene lost 5 bases and the J gene lost 5 bases, with 13 bases spanning the gap. Germline CDR1 reads SGHAT; CDR2 reads FQDESV (reference sequence). The CDR3 totals 15 residues. DNA of the CDR3: TGTGCCAGCAGCGTTAACAGGGCCCATAATTCACCCCTCCACTTT. Encoded protein: CASSVNRAHNSPLHF.

The chain joins TRBV11-3 to TRBJ2-3; D is uncertain. The germline V gene encodes CDR1 SGHNT and CDR2 YENEEA. The CDR3 is 15 amino acids. Trimming pared 1 base from V and 3 bases from J, leaving 11 bases between. Here the CDR3 reads CASSLGARITDTQYF. The CDR3 DNA sequence: TGTGCCAGCAGCTTAGGGGCCAGGATTACAGATACGCAGTATTTT.

The V call is TRBV3-1 (or the pseudogene TRBV3-2), the J call TRBJ1-1; D call uncertain. Trimming shortened V by 1 base and J by 4 bases, and 16 bases separated the two germline ends. There are 16 residues in the CDR3. Germline CDR1 reads LGHDT; CDR2 reads YNNKEL (reference sequence). CDR3 sequence: CASSQGALRLPTEAFF. The CDR3 nucleotides read TGTGCCAGCAGCCAAGGGGCTTTGCGCCTACCCACTGAAGCTTTCTTT.

The CDR3 loop is CASRPRVGRSNTEAFF. CDR3 nucleotides: TGTGCCAGCAGGCCCCGAGTCGGCAGGTCTAACACTGAAGCTTTCTTT. The chain recombines TRBV2 with TRBJ1-1; D call uncertain. Germline V gene sequence: CDR1 SNHLY, CDR2 FYNNEI. The V end was cut by 6 bases, the J end by 2 bases, with 19 bases between. The CDR3 totals 16 residues.

The chain has TRBV28 and TRBJ2-5; 7 bases are shared with TRBD1. V was pared by 6 bases and J by 0 bases, with 1 base of the junction left unmatched. The CDR3 has 13 residues. In germline, CDR1 is MDHEN, CDR2 SYDVKM. CDR3 residues: CASRGQNQETQYF. CDR3 nucleotides: TGTGCCAGCAGGGGACAGAACCAAGAGACCCAGTACTTC.

The chain recombines TRBV18 with TRBJ2-6; a possible D gene is TRBD1 (5 bases). This CDR3 is 17 amino acids long. Germline CDR1 reads KGHSH; CDR2 reads LQKENI. V was cut by 2 bases and J by 0 bases, with 11 bases left in between. The CDR3 loop is CASSPRAGLSGANVLTF. CDR3 in DNA: TGTGCCAGCTCACCAAGGGCAGGGCTCTCTGGGGCCAACGTCCTGACTTTC.

This rearrangement joins TRBV9 to TRBJ2-1, with D hard to call. CDR1 SGDLS and CDR2 YYNGEE come from the germline V gene. Deletions cut 0 bases from V and 1 base from J, with 14 bases between. There are 17 residues in the CDR3. This CDR3 reads CASSVGRRARSYNEQFF. The CDR3 nucleotides are TGTGCCAGCAGCGTAGGACGGCGAGCGCGGTCCTACAATGAGCAGTTCTTC.

The chain is built from TRBV2 and TRBJ2-5, with 10 nucleotides matching TRBD2. Germline lookup yields CDR1 SNHLY and CDR2 FYNNEI. J was trimmed by 4 bases and V by 3 bases; bases with no gene match: 5. The CDR3 has 15 residues. This chain's CDR3 is CASSDRSGRGETQYF. CDR3 DNA: TGTGCCAGCAGTGACCGAAGCGGGAGGGGAGAGACCCAGTACTTC.

This chain links TRBV21-1 with TRBJ2-7; TRBD2, the table's D call, was not compared with the DNA. TRBV21-1 is a pseudogene locus. There are 16 residues in the CDR3. Here the CDR3 DNA reads TGTGCCAGCAGCAAAGCGAGGTGCGGGAGACGCTTCGGGCAGTACTTC. Protein product: CASSKARCGRRFGQYF.

The chain is built from TRBV9 and TRBJ2-6, with D uncertain. This CDR3 is built from 17 residues. The V gene lost 0 bases and the J gene lost 4 bases, with 14 bases spanning the gap. Germline V gene lookup returns CDR1 SGDLS and CDR2 YYNGEE. This CDR3 reads CASSVVGHLEGANVLTF. The DNA of the CDR3 is TGTGCCAGCAGCGTAGTGGGCCACCTCGAGGGGGCCAACGTCCTGACTTTC.

The chain couples TRBV3-1 (or the pseudogene TRBV3-2) to TRBJ2-7; TRBD2 matches at 8 bases. Germline values: CDR1 LGHDT, CDR2 YNNKEL (reference sequence). Trimming took 4 bases from V and 3 from J; bases not matched to a gene: 2. This CDR3 is 13 amino acids long. CDR3 nucleotide sequence: TGTGCCAGCAGCCTCCGGGGGGGCTACGAGCAGTACTTC. It codes for CASSLRGGYEQYF.

The chain employs TRBV6-4 and TRBJ1-5; D uncertain. The germline gives CDR1 MRHNA, CDR2 SNTAGT. Between the trimmed V and J ends, which lost 3 bases and 9 bases, there was a span of 15 bases. The CDR3 is 14 residues long. In nucleotides, the CDR3 is TGTGCCAGCAGTGAGAGGACTGGGGTGGGGCCCCAGCATTTT. Translated, it gives CASSERTGVGPQHF.

The chain couples TRBV6-5 to TRBJ1-1; D call uncertain. V gave up 6 bases and J gave up 3 bases, with 14 bases separating them. Germline V gives CDR1 MNHEY, CDR2 SVGAGI. This CDR3 spans 14 amino acids. CDR3 DNA sequence: TGTGCCAGCAGATCCGGGAATTTGGACACTGAAGCTTTCTTT. Its protein is CASRSGNLDTEAFF.

This chain uses TRBV18 with TRBJ1-2; 11 nucleotides line up with TRBD1. This CDR3 region has 17 residues. Germline V gene lookup returns CDR1 KGHSH and CDR2 LQKENI. The V segment lost 5 bases and the J segment 1 base; nucleotides outside the gene matches: 9. The CDR3 nucleotides are TGTGCCAGCTCATCTCGGACAGGGGGCGGCAATAACTATGGCTACACCTTC. Residues: CASSSRTGGGNNYGYTF.

This clone was seen only once. The chain uses TRBV11-2 and TRBJ2-7, with 7 nucleotides matching TRBD2. The germline V gene encodes CDR1 SGHAT and CDR2 FQNNGV. This CDR3 is 12 amino acids long. Unmatched junction bases numbered 5, after V lost 6 bases and J lost 6 bases. This chain's CDR3 is CASSIGRGEQYF. The CDR3 nucleotides are TGTGCCAGCAGTATAGGGAGGGGCGAGCAGTACTTC.

V and J are TRBV19 and TRBJ2-5; TRBD2 might be the D (5 bases). Looked up from germline, CDR1 is LNHDA and CDR2 is SQIVND (reference sequence). This CDR3 region has 15 residues. V was cut by 3 bases and J by 1 base, with 12 bases left in between. The CDR3 loop is CASSIPGDPQETQYF. The CDR3 DNA reads as TGTGCCAGTAGTATTCCCGGGGATCCCCAAGAGACCCAGTACTTC.

The rearrangement links TRBV6-1 to TRBJ2-5; TRBD2 matches 8 bases. The ends lost 1 base at V and 4 bases at J; junction bases unmatched: 8. The germline CDR1 and CDR2 sequences are MNHNS and SASEGT. This CDR3 contains 16 residues. Written as DNA, the CDR3 is TGTGCCAGCAGTGAAGGATCTATCGGGGGGGGAGAGACCCAGTACTTC. It specifies CASSEGSIGGGETQYF.

V usage is TRBV4-1 and J usage is TRBJ2-1; D remains unclear. Germline CDR1 reads MGHRA; CDR2 reads YSYEKL. The V and J ends lost 1 base and 0 bases respectively, with 7 bases between them. CDR3 length: 15 amino acids. The CDR3 nucleotides read TGCGCCAGCAGCCAAGGACGGAGCTCCTACAATGAGCAGTTCTTC. Residues: CASSQGRSSYNEQFF.